This TCR beta chain is from a study of blood T cell repertoires in COVID-19. Looking at the study overall: Acute and convalescent COVID-19 specimens originated in the United States, Italy and Spain.

The authors' processing: By means of reference gene primer amplification, nucleated cell counts were estimated. Clones were sequenced by immunoSEQ multiplex PCR, and TCRdb holds only the in-frame ones, with some missing. The V and J calls and clone size are taken from that table; D and trimming were inferred from the DNA. In the table there are roughly 100,000 clones, 81% of which are singletons. The TCR was taken from a woman in her seventies with acute or convalescent COVID-19. The sequencing input was peripheral blood.

The CDR3 bases are TGTGCCAGCAGCCTCATATTCATGGGGAGATCACCCTACAATGAGCAGTTCTTC. Translated: CASSLIFMGRSPYNEQFF. This chain links TRBV7-9 with TRBJ2-1; a possible D gene is TRBD2 (5 bases). Looked up from germline, CDR1 is SEHNR and CDR2 is FQNEAQ (reference sequence). Deletions cut 5 bases from V and 2 bases from J, with 22 bases between. The CDR3 length is 18 residues.